Listed here is a single T cell receptor beta chain. The clone's antigen remains unknown. No much larger clone exists at a distance of one base, and base qualities are not known. cDNA was synthesized by template-switch 5'RACE using a primer with a 10-nucleotide random unique molecular identifier that tagged each TCR transcript. Every sequencing run covered 15-18 subjects and yielded more than 180 million TCR-beta sequences. The RNeasy kit was used for extraction of total RNA. Using the KAPA Real-time Library Amplification kit, TCR-beta VDJ regions were amplified with primers for the TCR constant region and the 5'RACE anchor. Sample indexes and Illumina adaptors were added in a first PCR, and a second PCR then increased library yield. After Ampure bead purification, the TCR product of roughly 650 bp was size-selected on a 2% E-gel SizeSelection system. Before pooling, library quality was checked on a Bioanalyzer, concentration was measured with Qubit, and libraries were quantified with the Kapa Library Quantification kit. An Illumina HiSeq 2500 sequenced the libraries paired-end 2 x 150 bp. To increase sequence diversity, roughly 24-31% phiX was spiked into each library pool. In the authors' own workflow: Quality-filtered reads were processed with the UMI-based MiGEC pipeline, which removed over 75% of raw TCR sequences during error correction. VDJ genes were aligned to IMGT germline references, and clonotypes were defined by unique CDR3 amino acid sequence plus V-J genes. Clonal expansion, Shannon diversity, and CDR3 relatedness (CalcPairwiseDistances, ClusterSamples) were evaluated with VDJtools, and phylogenetic trees were built with CLCbio workbench. A clone was classed as expanded if it had 8 or more unique UMIs, a cutoff based on coefficient-of-variation modelling across technical triplicates. TCRdb cleaned the public reads at Q25 with fastp, built clones with MiXCR and kept in-frame beta chains. When rows share a CDR3 protein, they turn into one entry using the most common DNA and genes. None of the V and J calls come from the authors' own analysis; TCRdb made them. Within this sample are 55,000 to 75,000 distinct CDR3 sequences, with about 13% of them counted one time only. The ten largest clones represent 4.6% of the sample.

The data derive from a study of neurological immune-mediated disorders (dated 2019 in TCRdb). The study in broad terms: Peripheral blood TCR-beta repertoires from HTLV-I-associated myelopathy (HAM/TSP) patients, multiple sclerosis patients and healthy controls were compared by UMI-based sequencing. The 95 to 120 TCR-beta libraries covered PBMC samples along with longitudinal samples, technical triplicates, and paired sorted CD4+ and CD8+ T-cell subsets. Longitudinal HAM/TSP donors and healthy donors each had 3 time-points at intervals of about 3-45 months. Of the approximately 68 subjects in the cohort, around 14 were HAM/TSP patients, 34 were multiple sclerosis patients, and some 20 were healthy controls.

Paper-wide results and their limitations: TCR clonal expansion was highest in HAM/TSP patients and lowest in MS patients, with MS patients falling below even healthy controls. Expanded clones from different subjects shared no identical CDR3 amino acid sequences, which suggests that TCR-beta repertoires were private in all groups.

In light of the paper, this sample's time point label describes: longitudinal time-point 1 (baseline). Unsorted PBMC libraries were generated from 2 million PBMCs stored in RNAlater at -80 °C until RNA extraction. PBMCs were separated from peripheral blood using Ficoll-Hypaque density gradient centrifugation and then cryopreserved in liquid nitrogen. V lost 3 bases and J lost 6 bases, and the count of bases not matched to a germline gene is 6. The CDR3 spans 15 residues, from the cysteine through the phenylalanine. The kept DNA is CDR3 alone, 45 bases in frame from the first base. For CDR1 and CDR2, the germline V gene lists KGHSH and LQKENI.

The clonotype originates from a female donor with HTLV-1-associated myelopathy (HAM/TSP). The sample was PBMCs. The sequence is built from TRBV18 and TRBJ2-4, with TRBD1 identical over 9 junction bases. For the CDR3, the sequence is CASSPNTGQGNIQYF. The nucleotide sequence is TGTGCCAGCTCACCGAATACGGGACAGGGAAACATTCAGTACTTC. Supplemented by the reference TRBV18 and TRBJ2-4 proteins around the CDR3, the complete variable domain is NAGVMQNPRHLVRRRGQEARLRCSPMKGHSHVYWYRQLPEEGLKFMVYLQKENIIDESGMPKERFSAEFPKEGPSILRIQQVVRGDSAAYFCASSPNTGQGNIQYFGAGTRLSVL.